This T cell receptor (beta chain) was found in a study of blood T cell repertoires in COVID-19. Looking at the study overall: COVID-19 samples from acute and convalescent phases originated in the United States, Italy and Spain. The cDNA or gDNA used as material had been derived from T cells, B-cell-depleted T cells, or PBMCs.

In the source study's methods: The assay estimated nucleated cells by amplifying reference gene primers. Using immunoSEQ multiplex PCR, the repertoire was profiled, and TCRdb retains in-frame clones only, with some absent. The V and J calls and clone size come from that table; D and trimming were worked out from the DNA. The sample includes approximately 220,000 clones, approximately 86% of them seen just once. Per the germline V gene, CDR1 is MNHEY and CDR2 is SVGAGI. The CDR3 sequence is 13 residues long. V shed 8 bases and J shed 6 bases, with 17 bases lying between them. Sequences were obtained from peripheral blood. The receptor was isolated from a man aged 35-49 years with acute or convalescent COVID-19. The gene calls are TRBV6-5 and TRBJ2-7; D is unresolved. CDR3 protein: CASWARPLSEQYF. Written as DNA, the CDR3 is TGTGCCAGCTGGGCAAGGCCGCTGAGCGAGCAGTACTTC.